The subject of this entry is one T cell receptor (beta chain). The data originate from a study of cytomegalovirus exposure and HLA in healthy donors. The CDR3 covers 13 residues. The germline V gene encodes CDR1 SEHNR and CDR2 FQNEAQ (reference sequence). Trimming pared 5 bases from V and 2 bases from J, leaving 9 bases between. Both 60 Vbeta primers and 13 Jbeta primers went into the PCR. The data were produced by immunoSEQ multiplex PCR, yet TCRdb's version contains in-frame clones alone and is incomplete. The data hold about 190,000 clones, with approximately 78% observed a single time. The source is a woman between 25 and 40 years old in good health and CMV-seropositive. Sequencing was carried out using PBMCs. V usage is TRBV7-9 and J usage is TRBJ2-5; D remains unclear. The CDR3 nucleotides are TGTGCCAGCAGCCCCGACATTCAAGAGACCCAGTACTTC. This sequence encodes CASSPDIQETQYF. Combining the CDR3 with reference TRBV7-9 and TRBJ2-5 gives the whole variable domain DTGVSQNPRHKITKRGQNVTFRCDPISEHNRLYWYRQTLGQGPEFLTYFQNEAQLEKSRLLSDRFSAERPKGSFSTLEIQRTEQGDSAMYLCASSPDIQETQYFGPGTRLLVL.